Below are 25 T cell receptor beta chains sequenced from a single sample in a study of shared clonotypes between healthy human individuals. Assay used: immunoSEQ multiplex PCR; TCRdb lists only in-frame clones, some missing. The repertoire holds 2 million to 2.5 million clones, with around 95% as singletons. The sample taken for sequencing was naive CD4+ T cells sorted from blood. Subset given: CD45RA+ positively selected. The receptors here all came from a man aged 18 to 29 in good health.

The chain couples TRBV6-5 to TRBJ1-5; 11 bases are a match to TRBD1. The trim removed 4 bases at V and 7 bases at J, leaving 0 bases unmatched. From germline, CDR1 is MNHEY and CDR2 SVGAGI. There are 13 residues in the CDR3. The CDR3 spells CASSWDRGQPQHF. DNA of the CDR3: TGTGCCAGCAGTTGGGACAGGGGGCAGCCCCAGCATTTT.

In its sample, this clone was seen once. The chain is built from TRBV4-3 and TRBJ2-7; TRBD2 aligns across 12 bases. The CDR3 sequence is 17 residues long. Unmatched junction bases numbered 8, after V lost 3 bases and J lost 2 bases. Per the germline V gene, CDR1 is LGHNA and CDR2 is YSLEER. CDR3 DNA sequence: TGCGCCAGCAGCCACTCCTGGGGACTAGCGGGTCCCTACGAGCAGTACTTC. Encoded protein: CASSHSWGLAGPYEQYF.

The chain uses TRBV9 and TRBJ2-7, with unresolved D. The CDR3 is made up of 14 amino acids. V lost 4 bases and J lost 5, with 16 bases in between. Germline values: CDR1 SGDLS, CDR2 YYNGEE. The CDR3 bases are TGTGCCAGCAGCACCCGACGTAACGGAGACGAGCAGTACTTC. This codes for CASSTRRNGDEQYF.

The chain joins TRBV7-9 to TRBJ2-7; D is ambiguous. Germline lookup yields CDR1 SEHNR and CDR2 FQNEAQ (reference sequence). V was clipped by 5 bases and J by 5 bases, with 10 bases between them. The length of the CDR3 is 12 residues. The CDR3 coding sequence is TGTGCCAGCAGCCGAACGGGCGACGAGCAGTACTTC. Residues: CASSRTGDEQYF.

V gene TRBV5-1 combines with J gene TRBJ2-3, with TRBD1 as a possible D gene (5 bases). CDR3 length: 14 amino acids. In germline, CDR1 is SGHRS, CDR2 YFSETQ. The V end lost 5 bases, the J end lost 1 base, and 11 bases lay between the germline ends. CDR3 amino acids: CASRAQQGTDTQYF. Written as DNA, the CDR3 is TGCGCCAGCAGGGCGCAACAGGGCACAGATACGCAGTATTTT.

Details on this clone: Additional DNA sequences in this sample encode the identical CDR3. This chain links TRBV7-9 with TRBJ2-1; D not resolved. V lost 1 base and J 7 bases, leaving 5 bases between the germline ends. This CDR3 has 12 amino acids. The V gene's germline CDR1 is SEHNR and CDR2 FQNEAQ (reference sequence). CDR3 region: CASSLVGNEQFF. CDR3 nucleotides: TGTGCCAGCAGCTTAGTAGGTAATGAGCAGTTCTTC.

The V and J genes are TRBV7-8 and TRBJ2-4, with TRBD1 as a possible D gene (6 bases). CDR1 is SGHVS, CDR2 FQNEAQ, per germline. The CDR3 spans 17 residues. The V gene lost 0 bases and the J gene lost 0 bases, with 12 bases spanning the gap. The CDR3 DNA reads as TGTGCCAGCAGCTTAGCTACAGGGTTTCTAGCCAAAAACATTCAGTACTTC. It yields the protein CASSLATGFLAKNIQYF.

Details on this clone: The same CDR3 is also encoded by other DNA sequences in this sample. The V and J genes are TRBV5-4 and TRBJ1-1; D ambiguous. Looked up from germline, CDR1 is SGHNT and CDR2 is YYREEE (reference sequence). The CDR3 has 15 residues. V shed 0 bases and J shed 1 base, with 10 bases lying between them. The CDR3 nucleotides are TGTGCCAGCAGCTTGGCCGGACCGTCGAACACTGAAGCTTTCTTT. Translation gives CASSLAGPSNTEAFF.

The chain carries TRBV27 and TRBJ2-3; 8 bases align to TRBD1. From germline, CDR1 is MNHEY and CDR2 SMNVEV (reference sequence). With V trimmed by 6 bases and J by 3 bases, 8 bases remained unmatched. The CDR3 has 15 residues. The chain's CDR3 is CASSSGQGPTDTQYF. The CDR3 DNA reads as TGTGCCAGCAGCTCAGGACAGGGCCCTACAGATACGCAGTATTTT.

This clone was observed a few times. The V call is TRBV7-2, the J call TRBJ1-3; D possibly corresponds to TRBD1 (5 bases). V lost 3 bases to trimming and J lost 0 bases, with 12 bases between them. The germline V gene has CDR1 SGHTA and CDR2 FQGNSA. CDR3 size: 16 residues. In nucleotides, the CDR3 is TGTGCCAGCAGCTTCGGGGCACAGAGCTCTGGAAACACCATATATTTT. Amino acid sequence: CASSFGAQSSGNTIYF.

The gene calls are TRBV6-5 and TRBJ2-7, with TRBD1 matching over 11 bases. Germline V CDR1 and CDR2: MNHEY, SVGAGI. This CDR3 has 16 amino acids. The ends lost 0 bases at V and 5 bases at J; junction bases unmatched: 6. CDR3 loop: CASSYSRTGGRHEQYF. The CDR3 bases are TGTGCCAGCAGTTACTCTAGGACAGGGGGCCGCCACGAGCAGTACTTC.

This sequence joins TRBV11-2 and TRBJ2-2; TRBD2 matches 7 bases. The CDR3 is 18 residues long. Trimming at V came to 3 bases and at J to 1 base, leaving 11 bases not matched to a gene. The germline gives CDR1 SGHAT, CDR2 FQNNGV. In DNA form, the CDR3 reads TGTGCCAGCAGCTTGGGACGGTTGGCGGGAGAGAACACCGGGGAGCTGTTTTTT. This codes for CASSLGRLAGENTGELFF.

CDR3 DNA sequence: TGTGCCAGCAGTTACGGGCTTAGGGAAGATACGCAGTATTTT. Its protein is CASSYGLREDTQYF. The chain has TRBV6-5 and TRBJ2-3; unclear D gene. Germline V gene data show CDR1 as MNHEY and CDR2 as SVGAGI. There are 14 residues in the CDR3. The V end was cut by 2 bases, the J end by 5 bases, with 11 bases between.

V usage is TRBV5-4 and J usage is TRBJ2-7; weak D call: TRBD1 (6 bases). CDR3 length equals 15 residues. Trimming pared 4 bases from V and 0 bases from J, leaving 14 bases between. Germline loops: CDR1 SGHNT, CDR2 YYREEE (reference sequence). The CDR3 sequence is CASSTQDRTSYEQYF. The CDR3 DNA sequence: TGTGCCAGCAGCACCCAAGACAGGACCTCCTACGAGCAGTACTTC. The variable domain in full, with the rest retrieved from reference TRBV5-4 and TRBJ2-7, is ETGVTQSPTHLIKTRGQQVTLRCSSQSGHNTVSWYQQALGQGPQFIFQYYREEENGRGNFPPRFSGLQFPNYSSELNVNALELDDSALYLCASSTQDRTSYEQYFGPGTRLTVT.

V is TRBV5-6 and J is TRBJ1-3, with 9 bases lining up with TRBD1. The germline V gene has CDR1 SGHDT and CDR2 YYEEEE. V was clipped by 4 bases and J by 0 bases; unmatched bases: 8. The CDR3 is 17 residues long. CDR3 bases: TGTGCCAGCAGCCGTGAGCAGACAGGGGGCTCTGGAAACACCATATATTTT. This encodes CASSREQTGGSGNTIYF.

The chain combines TRBV5-6 with TRBJ2-1; D may be TRBD1 or TRBD2 (5 bases each). CDR1 is SGHDT and CDR2 is YYEEEE in the germline V gene. Trimming cost V 0 bases and J 15 bases, with 19 bases left between them. CDR3 size: 14 residues. CDR3 loop: CASSLVGSVVGTFF. CDR3 bases: TGTGCCAGCAGCTTGGTGGGATCGGTGGTAGGGACGTTCTTC.

The V and J genes are TRBV30 and TRBJ2-7, with D possibly called TRBD1 or TRBD2 (7 bases each). V shed 0 bases and J shed 7 bases, with 16 bases lying between them. The CDR3 has 14 amino acids. In germline, CDR1 is GTSNPN, CDR2 SVGIG (reference sequence). This CDR3 is CAWSVPGRGGEQYF. The CDR3 DNA follows: TGTGCCTGGAGTGTACCTGGCAGGGGGGGAGAGCAGTACTTC.

The V gene is TRBV15, the J gene TRBJ1-2; no definite D call. CDR1 and CDR2 (germline): LNHNV, YYDKDF (reference sequence). This CDR3 is built from 16 residues. V gave up 0 bases and J gave up 3 bases, with 14 bases separating them. This chain's CDR3 is CATSRDLKVRDYGYTF. CDR3 coding DNA: TGTGCCACCAGCAGAGATTTAAAGGTTAGGGACTATGGCTACACCTTC.

The V call is TRBV27, the J call TRBJ1-6; 8 nucleotides align to TRBD1. V gave up 2 bases and J gave up 9 bases; unmatched junction bases: 0. The CDR3 length is 13 residues. Germline V CDR1 and CDR2: MNHEY, SMNVEV (reference sequence). The CDR3 spells CASSLGQGSPLHF. For the CDR3, the DNA is TGTGCCAGCAGTTTAGGACAGGGTTCACCCCTCCACTTT.

CDR3: CASSNQVAVYSNQPQHF. For the CDR3, the DNA is TGTGCCAGCAGCAACCAGGTGGCCGTTTATAGCAATCAGCCCCAGCATTTT. The chain combines TRBV21-1 with TRBJ1-5; the table's D gene call, TRBD1, was not cross checked with the DNA. TRBV21-1 is listed as a pseudogene. The CDR3 is 17 amino acids.

As regards this clone: In the same sample, other DNA sequences code for this CDR3. The rearrangement uses TRBV5-1 and TRBJ2-7; 10 nucleotides match TRBD1. The length of the CDR3 is 15 residues. Trimming at V came to 0 bases and at J to 2 bases, leaving 2 bases not matched to a gene. Per germline, CDR1 SGHRS and CDR2 YFSETQ. The CDR3 sequence: CASSLAGTGAYEQYF. CDR3 in DNA: TGCGCCAGCAGCTTGGCAGGGACAGGGGCCTACGAGCAGTACTTC.

This chain uses TRBV18 with TRBJ1-4; no reliable D call. V was pared by 3 bases and J by 8 bases, with 13 bases between. The CDR3 length is 14 residues. Germline V gene lookup returns CDR1 KGHSH and CDR2 LQKENI. CDR3 region: CASSPVHPPEKLFF. The CDR3 region has the DNA TGTGCCAGCTCACCGGTCCATCCACCCGAAAAACTGTTTTTT.

The chain is built from TRBV30 and TRBJ1-1; perhaps TRBD1 as D (5 bases). There are 14 residues in the CDR3. The V gene lost 0 bases and the J gene lost 6 bases, with 14 bases spanning the gap. Per the germline V gene, CDR1 is GTSNPN and CDR2 is SVGIG (reference sequence). The CDR3 bases are TGTGCCTGGAGTGTCGGCAGGGTAGATTCTGAAGCTTTCTTT. It codes for CAWSVGRVDSEAFF.

For this clone: The sample contains more than one DNA sequence encoding this CDR3. The chain employs TRBV7-2 and TRBJ1-1, with 10 bases that match TRBD1. This CDR3 has 15 amino acids. The trim removed 2 bases at V and 2 bases at J, leaving 2 bases unmatched. Germline assignment: CDR1 SGHTA and CDR2 FQGNSA. The CDR3 reads CASSLRTGGNTEAFF. The CDR3 DNA sequence: TGTGCCAGCAGCTTAAGGACAGGGGGTAACACTGAAGCTTTCTTT.

As regards this clone: The same CDR3 is also encoded by other DNA sequences in this sample. The CDR3 DNA reads TGTGCCAGCAGCTTGGGACGAAACACTGAAGCTTTCTTT. It yields the protein CASSLGRNTEAFF. The chain is built from TRBV5-6 and TRBJ1-1; D is unclear. Trimming stripped 0 bases from V and 2 bases from J, with 5 bases between. CDR1 is SGHDT, CDR2 YYEEEE, per germline. This CDR3 has 13 residues. Looking up the rest from reference TRBV5-6 and TRBJ1-1 gives the full variable domain: DAGVTQSPTHLIKTRGQQVTLRCSPKSGHDTVSWYQQALGQGPQFIFQYYEEEERQRGNFPDRFSGHQFPNYSSELNVNALLLGDSALYLCASSLGRNTEAFFGQGTRLTVV.